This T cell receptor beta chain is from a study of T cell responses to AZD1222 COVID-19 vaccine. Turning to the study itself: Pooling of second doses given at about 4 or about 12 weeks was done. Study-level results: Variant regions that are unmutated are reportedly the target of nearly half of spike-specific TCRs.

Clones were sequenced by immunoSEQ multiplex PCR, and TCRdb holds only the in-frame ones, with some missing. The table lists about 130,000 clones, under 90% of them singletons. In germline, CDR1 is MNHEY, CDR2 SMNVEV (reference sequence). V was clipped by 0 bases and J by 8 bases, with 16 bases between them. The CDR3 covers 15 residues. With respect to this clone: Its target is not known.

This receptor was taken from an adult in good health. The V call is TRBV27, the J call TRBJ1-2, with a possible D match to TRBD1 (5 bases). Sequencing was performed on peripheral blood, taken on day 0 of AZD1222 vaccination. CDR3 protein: CASSLSGTHLGGYTF. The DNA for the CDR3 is TGTGCCAGCAGTTTATCTGGGACTCACCTCGGAGGCTACACCTTC.